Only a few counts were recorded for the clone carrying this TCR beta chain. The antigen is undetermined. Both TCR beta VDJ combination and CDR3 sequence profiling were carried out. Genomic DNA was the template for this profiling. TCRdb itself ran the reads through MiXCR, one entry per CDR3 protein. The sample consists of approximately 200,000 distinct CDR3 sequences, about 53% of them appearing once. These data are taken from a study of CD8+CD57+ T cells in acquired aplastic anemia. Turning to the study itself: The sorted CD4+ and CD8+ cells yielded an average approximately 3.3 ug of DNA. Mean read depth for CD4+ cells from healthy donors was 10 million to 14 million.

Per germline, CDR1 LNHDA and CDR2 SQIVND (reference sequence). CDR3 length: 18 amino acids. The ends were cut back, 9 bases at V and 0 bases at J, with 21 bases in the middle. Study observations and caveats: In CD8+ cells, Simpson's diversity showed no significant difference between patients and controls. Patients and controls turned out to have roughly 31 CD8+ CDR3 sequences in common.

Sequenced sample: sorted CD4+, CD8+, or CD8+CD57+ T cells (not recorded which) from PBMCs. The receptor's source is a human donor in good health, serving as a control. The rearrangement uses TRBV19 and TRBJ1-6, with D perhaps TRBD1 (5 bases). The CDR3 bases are TGTGCCAGCTCACTATCGGGACTCAAGAGCTCCTATAATTCACCCCTCCACTTT. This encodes CASSLSGLKSSYNSPLHF.